The 16 T cell receptor beta chains below all came from one sample that was sequenced in a study of T cell responses to AZD1222 COVID-19 vaccine. Sequencing used immunoSEQ multiplex PCR; TCRdb keeps in-frame clones, though not all of them. The profile shows 150,000 or so clones, under 95% of them singletons. The sample in question was peripheral blood, obtained on day 0 of AZD1222 vaccination. The source is an adult in good health.

The rearrangement links TRBV28 to TRBJ2-1; D is undetermined. The CDR3 extends over 15 amino acids. Germline V gene lookup returns CDR1 MDHEN and CDR2 SYDVKM. V was trimmed by 6 bases and J by 7 bases, leaving 19 bases between them. CDR3 loop: CASRNVAISFNEQFF. CDR3 coding DNA: TGTGCCAGCAGAAATGTGGCAATTAGTTTTAATGAGCAGTTCTTC.

As for this clone: An end of the junction differs from the germline gene, which may be a read error. The genes are TRBV9 and TRBJ1-2; D remains unclear. The germline V gene encodes CDR1 SGDLS and CDR2 YYNGEE. The CDR3 consists of 15 residues. DNA for the CDR3: TGTGCCAGCAGCGTAGCGCCTCAGGCTAAATATGGCTACACCTTC. Its translation is CASSVAPQAKYGYTF. The full variable domain, its missing parts supplied by reference TRBV9 and TRBJ1-2, is DSGVTQTPKHLITATGQRVTLRCSPRSGDLSVYWYQQSLDQGLQFLIQYYNGEERAKGNILERFSAQQFPDLHSELNLSSLELGDSALYFCASSVAPQAKYGYTFGSGTRLTVV.

The rearrangement joins TRBV2 to TRBJ1-4; 7 positions agree with TRBD1. CDR3 length: 13 residues. Trimming took 11 bases from V and 3 from J; bases not matched to a gene: 6. From germline, CDR1 is SNHLY and CDR2 FYNNEI. In DNA form, the CDR3 reads TGTGCCGGCTCCAGGGGGTCTAATGAAAAACTGTTTTTT. Residues: CAGSRGSNEKLFF.

The CDR3 sequence: CASSLRLGAEAFF. The CDR3, as DNA: TGTGCCAGCAGCCTGCGATTGGGGGCTGAAGCTTTCTTT. The V call is TRBV9, the J call TRBJ1-1; D is possibly TRBD1 (5 bases). Germline CDR1 SGDLS, CDR2 YYNGEE. V was cut by 4 bases and J by 6 bases, with 13 bases left in between. This CDR3 comprises 13 residues.

The V gene is TRBV6-2 or TRBV6-3, the J gene TRBJ1-2; no clear D. CDR1 and CDR2 (germline): MNHEY, SVGEGT. The CDR3 spans 15 residues. V lost 6 bases and J lost 4, with 18 bases in between. The CDR3 loop reads CASSPRRGMFYGYTF. CDR3 DNA sequence: TGTGCCAGCAGCCCAAGGAGAGGCATGTTCTATGGCTACACCTTC.

V gene TRBV27 combines with J gene TRBJ1-1, with D tentatively TRBD1 (5 bases). CDR3 size: 13 residues. Germline values: CDR1 MNHEY, CDR2 SMNVEV (reference sequence). Trimming cost V 7 bases and J 4 bases, with 13 bases left between them. The CDR3 protein is CASKELGGTEAFF. CDR3 nucleotide sequence: TGTGCCAGCAAGGAATTGGGGGGCACTGAAGCTTTCTTT.

The genes are TRBV3-1 (or the pseudogene TRBV3-2) and TRBJ2-2; tentatively, D is TRBD1 (5 bases). This CDR3 is built from 16 residues. Germline V gene data show CDR1 as LGHDT and CDR2 as YNNKEL (reference sequence). The germline V and J ends were trimmed by 0 bases and 5 bases, with 13 bases remaining between them. CDR3 protein: CASSQDLGSGTGELFF. CDR3 sequence (DNA): TGTGCCAGCAGCCAAGATTTGGGATCAGGGACCGGGGAGCTGTTTTTT.

The rearrangement joins TRBV9 to TRBJ2-5; D is ambiguous. CDR1 is SGDLS, CDR2 YYNGEE, per germline. Trimming removed 4 bases at V and 3 bases at J, with 16 bases between. This CDR3 region has 15 residues. This CDR3 reads CASSPSVAFEETQYF. The CDR3 region has the DNA TGTGCCAGCAGCCCAAGTGTGGCTTTTGAAGAGACCCAGTACTTC.

The chain joins TRBV11-3 to TRBJ2-4; D is unresolved. This CDR3 spans 13 amino acids. Germline CDR1 and CDR2: SGHNT and YENEEA. Between the trimmed V and J ends, which lost 0 bases and 6 bases, there was a span of 6 bases. CDR3 amino acids: CASSLDFPNIQYF. In DNA form, the CDR3 reads TGTGCCAGCAGCTTAGATTTCCCAAACATTCAGTACTTC.

The rearrangement links TRBV6-2 or TRBV6-3 to TRBJ2-2, with D maybe TRBD2 (6 bases). Between the trimmed V and J ends, which lost 3 bases and 6 bases, there was a span of 11 bases. The CDR3 has 14 amino acids. The germline V gene has CDR1 MNHEY and CDR2 SVGEGT. CDR3 nucleotides: TGTGCCAGCAGTTATCTTACGGGGGCCGGGGAGCTGTTTTTT. As protein: CASSYLTGAGELFF.

This rearrangement joins TRBV7-8 to TRBJ1-4, with 7 positions matching TRBD1. This CDR3 contains 15 residues. Per the germline V gene, CDR1 is SGHVS and CDR2 is FQNEAQ. Unmatched junction bases numbered 11, after V lost 5 bases and J lost 8 bases. This CDR3 is CASSPHRDRREKLFF. Here the CDR3 DNA reads TGTGCCAGCAGCCCCCACCGGGACAGAAGAGAAAAACTGTTTTTT.

CDR3 in DNA: TGTGCCAGCAGCTTAGTCTTGGGGAACACCGGGGAGCTGTTTTTT. This gives the protein CASSLVLGNTGELFF. The chain recombines TRBV7-2 with TRBJ2-2; D not resolved. V gave up 1 base and J gave up 1 base, with 7 bases separating them. This CDR3 comprises 15 residues. Germline-derived CDR1 and CDR2 are SGHTA and FQGNSA.

The chain has TRBV24-1 and TRBJ2-3; weak D call: TRBD1 (6 bases). Trimming shortened V by 3 bases and J by 5 bases, and 11 bases separated the two germline ends. The CDR3 contains 14 residues. Germline lookup yields CDR1 KGHDR and CDR2 SFDVKD. CDR3 region: CATSDPRGQDTQYF. DNA of the CDR3: TGTGCCACCAGTGATCCCAGGGGTCAAGATACGCAGTATTTT.

The rearrangement joins TRBV10-2 to TRBJ2-7, with TRBD1 matching 11 bases. CDR1 and CDR2 (germline): WSHSY, SAAADI. With 8 bases clipped from V and 4 bases from J, the junction kept 4 bases outside the gene matches. There are 13 residues in the CDR3. The CDR3 loop reads CASCGTGGYEQYF. The CDR3 DNA reads as TGCGCCAGCTGTGGGACAGGGGGATACGAGCAGTACTTC.

Concerning this clone itself: Other DNA sequences in the sample encode the same CDR3. The rearrangement links TRBV29-1 to TRBJ2-6; no definite D call. Germline lookup yields CDR1 SQVTM and CDR2 ANQGSEA. Trimming shortened V by 1 base and J by 0 bases, and 4 bases separated the two germline ends. The CDR3 runs 14 residues. CDR3 sequence (DNA): TGCAGCGTTGAAGGCGGCTCTGGGGCCAACGTCCTGACTTTC. Translating it yields CSVEGGSGANVLTF.

V gene TRBV5-4 combines with J gene TRBJ2-1, with 11 bases fitting TRBD1. CDR1 SGHNT and CDR2 YYREEE come from the germline V gene (reference sequence). The CDR3 is 14 residues long. With 6 bases clipped from V and 8 bases from J, the junction kept 7 bases outside the gene matches. The CDR3 is CASITGTGGDEQFF. For the CDR3, the DNA is TGTGCCAGCATTACCGGGACAGGGGGTGATGAGCAGTTCTTC. Complete variable domain (other parts from reference TRBV5-4 and TRBJ2-1): ETGVTQSPTHLIKTRGQQVTLRCSSQSGHNTVSWYQQALGQGPQFIFQYYREEENGRGNFPPRFSGLQFPNYSSELNVNALELDDSALYLCASITGTGGDEQFFGPGTRLTVL.